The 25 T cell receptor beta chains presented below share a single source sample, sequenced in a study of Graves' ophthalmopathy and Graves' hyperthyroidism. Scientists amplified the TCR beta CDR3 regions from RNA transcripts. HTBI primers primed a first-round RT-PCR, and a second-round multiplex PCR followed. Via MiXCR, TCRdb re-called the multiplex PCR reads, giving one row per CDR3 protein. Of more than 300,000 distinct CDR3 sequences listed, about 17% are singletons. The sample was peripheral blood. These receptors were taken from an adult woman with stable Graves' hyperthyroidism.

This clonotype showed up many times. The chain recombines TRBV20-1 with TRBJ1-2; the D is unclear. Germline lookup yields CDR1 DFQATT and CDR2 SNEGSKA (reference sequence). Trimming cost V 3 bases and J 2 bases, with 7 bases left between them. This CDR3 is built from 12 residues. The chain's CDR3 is CSASLPNYGYTF. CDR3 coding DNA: TGCAGTGCTAGCCTCCCAAACTATGGCTACACCTTC.

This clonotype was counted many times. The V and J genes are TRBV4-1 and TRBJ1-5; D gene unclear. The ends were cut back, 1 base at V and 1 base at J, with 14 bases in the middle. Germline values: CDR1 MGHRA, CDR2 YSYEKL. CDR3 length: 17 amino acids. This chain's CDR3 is CASSQVFPTRSNQPQHF. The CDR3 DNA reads TGCGCCAGCAGCCAAGTTTTCCCGACCCGGAGCAATCAGCCCCAGCATTTT.

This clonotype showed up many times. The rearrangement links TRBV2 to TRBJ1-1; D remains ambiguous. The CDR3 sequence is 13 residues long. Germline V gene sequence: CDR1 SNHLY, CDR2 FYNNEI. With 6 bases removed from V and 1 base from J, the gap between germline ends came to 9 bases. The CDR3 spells CASSSETNTEAFF. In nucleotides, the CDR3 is TGTGCCAGCAGCTCCGAGACGAACACTGAAGCTTTCTTT.

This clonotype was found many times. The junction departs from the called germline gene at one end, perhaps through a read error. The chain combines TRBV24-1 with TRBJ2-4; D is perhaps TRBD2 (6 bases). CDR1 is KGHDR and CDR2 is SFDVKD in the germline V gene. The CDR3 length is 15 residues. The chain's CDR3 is CATSDPGLAGNIKYF. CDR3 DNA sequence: TGTGCCACCAGTGATCCGGGACTGGCGGGAAACATTAAGTACTTC.

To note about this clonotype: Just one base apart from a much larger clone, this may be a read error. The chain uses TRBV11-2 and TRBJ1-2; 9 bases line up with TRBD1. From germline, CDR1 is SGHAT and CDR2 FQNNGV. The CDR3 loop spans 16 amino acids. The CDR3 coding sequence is TGTGCCAGCAGCTCTAACAGGGGGCGAGGCGGCTATGGCCACACCTTC. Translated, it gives CASSSNRGRGGYGHTF.

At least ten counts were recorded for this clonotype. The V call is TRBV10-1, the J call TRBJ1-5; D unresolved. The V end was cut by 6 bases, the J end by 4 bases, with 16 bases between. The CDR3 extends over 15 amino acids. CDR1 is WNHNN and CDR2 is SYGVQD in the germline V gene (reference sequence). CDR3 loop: CASSGGIGPNQPQHF. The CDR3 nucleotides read TGCGCCAGCAGCGGAGGGATAGGGCCTAATCAGCCCCAGCATTTT.

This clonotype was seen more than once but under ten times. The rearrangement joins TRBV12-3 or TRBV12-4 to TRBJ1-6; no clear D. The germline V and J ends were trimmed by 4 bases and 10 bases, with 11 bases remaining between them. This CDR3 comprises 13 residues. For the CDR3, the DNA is TGTGCCAGCAGTTGGAGCGCGGACTCACCCCTCCACTTT. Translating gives CASSWSADSPLHF.

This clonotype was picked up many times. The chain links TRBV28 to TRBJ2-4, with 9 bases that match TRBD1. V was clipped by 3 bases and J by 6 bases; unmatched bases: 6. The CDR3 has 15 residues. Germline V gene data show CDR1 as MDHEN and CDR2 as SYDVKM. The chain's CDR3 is CASSFIGGQGNIQYF. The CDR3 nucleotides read TGTGCCAGCAGTTTCATCGGGGGACAGGGAAACATTCAGTACTTC.

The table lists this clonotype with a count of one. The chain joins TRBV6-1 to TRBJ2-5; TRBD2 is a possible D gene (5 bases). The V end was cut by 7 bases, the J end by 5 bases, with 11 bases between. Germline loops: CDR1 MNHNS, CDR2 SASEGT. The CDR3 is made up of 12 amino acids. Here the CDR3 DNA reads TGTGCCAGCACGGGGAGTAAGGAGACCCAGTACTTC. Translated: CASTGSKETQYF.

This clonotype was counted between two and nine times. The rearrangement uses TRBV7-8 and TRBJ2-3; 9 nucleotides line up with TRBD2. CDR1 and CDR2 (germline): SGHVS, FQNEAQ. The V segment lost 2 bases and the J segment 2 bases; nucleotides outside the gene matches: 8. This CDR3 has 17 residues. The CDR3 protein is CASSLFVASGVTDTQYF. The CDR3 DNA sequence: TGTGCCAGCAGCTTATTTGTCGCTAGCGGGGTCACAGATACGCAGTATTTT.

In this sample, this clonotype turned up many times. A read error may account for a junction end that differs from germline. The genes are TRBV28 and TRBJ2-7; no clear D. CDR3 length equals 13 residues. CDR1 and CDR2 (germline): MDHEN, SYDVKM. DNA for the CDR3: TGTGCCAGCAGCTTATCCCCAGGATACGAGCAGTACTTC. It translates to CASSLSPGYEQYF.

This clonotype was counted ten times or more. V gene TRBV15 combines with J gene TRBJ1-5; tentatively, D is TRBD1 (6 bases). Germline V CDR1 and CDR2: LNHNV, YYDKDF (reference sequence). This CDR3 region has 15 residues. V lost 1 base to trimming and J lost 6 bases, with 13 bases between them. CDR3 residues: CATSRGGGQGQPQHF. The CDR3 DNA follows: TGTGCCACCAGCAGAGGCGGGGGGCAGGGTCAGCCCCAGCATTTT.

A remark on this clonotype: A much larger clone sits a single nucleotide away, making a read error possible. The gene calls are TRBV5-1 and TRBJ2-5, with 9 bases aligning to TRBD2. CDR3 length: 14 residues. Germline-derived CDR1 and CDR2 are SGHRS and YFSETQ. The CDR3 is CVSSYSGSGETQYF. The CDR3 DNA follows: TGCGTCAGCAGTTATAGCGGGAGCGGGGAGACCCAGTACTTC.

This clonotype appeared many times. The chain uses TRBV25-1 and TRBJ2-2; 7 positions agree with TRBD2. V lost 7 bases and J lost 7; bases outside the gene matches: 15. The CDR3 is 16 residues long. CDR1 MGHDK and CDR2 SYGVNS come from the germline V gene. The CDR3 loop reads CASTGGEGGWIGELFF. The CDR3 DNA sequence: TGTGCCAGCACCGGCGGGGAGGGAGGTTGGATCGGGGAGCTGTTTTTT.

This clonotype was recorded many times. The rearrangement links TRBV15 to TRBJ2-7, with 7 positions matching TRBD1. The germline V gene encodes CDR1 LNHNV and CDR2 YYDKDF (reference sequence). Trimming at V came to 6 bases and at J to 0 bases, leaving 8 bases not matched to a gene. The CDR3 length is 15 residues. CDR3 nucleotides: TGTGCCACCAGGAGGGGACAGTCAAGCTCCTACGAGCAGTACTTC. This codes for CATRRGQSSSYEQYF.

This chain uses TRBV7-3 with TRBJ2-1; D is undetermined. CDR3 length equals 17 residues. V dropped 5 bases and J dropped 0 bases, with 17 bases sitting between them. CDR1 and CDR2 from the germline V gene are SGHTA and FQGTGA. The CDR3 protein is CASSATPGRFSYNEQFF. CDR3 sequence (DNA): TGTGCCAGCAGCGCCACGCCCGGGCGGTTCTCCTACAATGAGCAGTTCTTC.

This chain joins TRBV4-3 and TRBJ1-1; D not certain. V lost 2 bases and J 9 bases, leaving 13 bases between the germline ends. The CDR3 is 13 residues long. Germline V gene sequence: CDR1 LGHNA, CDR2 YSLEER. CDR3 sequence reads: CASSQLTETKAFF. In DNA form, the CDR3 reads TGCGCCAGCAGCCAACTGACTGAGACCAAAGCTTTCTTT.

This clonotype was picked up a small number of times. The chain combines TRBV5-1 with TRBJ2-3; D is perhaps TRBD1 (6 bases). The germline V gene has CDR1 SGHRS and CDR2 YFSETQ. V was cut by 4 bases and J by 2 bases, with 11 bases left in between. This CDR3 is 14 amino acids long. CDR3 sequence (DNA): TGCGCCAGCAGCCCGGACAGTTTCACAGATACGCAGTATTTT. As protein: CASSPDSFTDTQYF.

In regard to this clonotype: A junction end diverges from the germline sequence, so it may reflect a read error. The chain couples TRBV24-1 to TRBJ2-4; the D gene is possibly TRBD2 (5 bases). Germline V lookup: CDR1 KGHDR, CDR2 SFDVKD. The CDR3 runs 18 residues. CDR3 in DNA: TGTGCCACCAGTGATTTGCCCGCCGAGGGCCTAGCCAAAAACATTAAGTACTTC. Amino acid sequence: CATSDLPAEGLAKNIKYF.

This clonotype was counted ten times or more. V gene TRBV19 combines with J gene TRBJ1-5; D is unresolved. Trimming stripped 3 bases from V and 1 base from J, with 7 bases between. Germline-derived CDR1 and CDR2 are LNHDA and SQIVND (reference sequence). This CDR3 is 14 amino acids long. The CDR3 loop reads CASSMGGSNQPQHF. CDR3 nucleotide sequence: TGTGCCAGTAGTATGGGAGGGAGCAATCAGCCCCAGCATTTT.

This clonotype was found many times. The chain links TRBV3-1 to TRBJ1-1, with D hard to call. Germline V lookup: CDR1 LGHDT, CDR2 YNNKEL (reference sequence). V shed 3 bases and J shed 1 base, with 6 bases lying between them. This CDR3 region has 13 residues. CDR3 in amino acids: CASSHTENTEAFF. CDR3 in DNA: TGTGCCAGCAGCCACACAGAGAACACTGAAGCTTTCTTT.

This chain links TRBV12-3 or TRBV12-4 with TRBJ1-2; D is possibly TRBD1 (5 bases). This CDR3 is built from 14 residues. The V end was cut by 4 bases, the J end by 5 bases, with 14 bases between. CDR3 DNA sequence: TGTGCCAGCAGTTCCGACAAGGGGAATTATGGCTACACCTTC. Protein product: CASSSDKGNYGYTF.

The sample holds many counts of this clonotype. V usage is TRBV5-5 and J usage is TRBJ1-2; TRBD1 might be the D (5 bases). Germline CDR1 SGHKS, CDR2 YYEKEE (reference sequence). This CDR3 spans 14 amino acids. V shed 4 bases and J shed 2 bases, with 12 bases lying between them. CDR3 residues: CASSPGRENYGYTF. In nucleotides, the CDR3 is TGTGCCAGCAGCCCTGGCAGGGAAAACTATGGCTACACCTTC. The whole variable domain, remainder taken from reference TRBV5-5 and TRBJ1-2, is DAGVTQSPTHLIKTRGQQVTLRCSPISGHKSVSWYQQVLGQGPQFIFQYYEKEERGRGNFPDRFSARQFPNYSSELNVNALLLGDSALYLCASSPGRENYGYTFGSGTRLTVV.

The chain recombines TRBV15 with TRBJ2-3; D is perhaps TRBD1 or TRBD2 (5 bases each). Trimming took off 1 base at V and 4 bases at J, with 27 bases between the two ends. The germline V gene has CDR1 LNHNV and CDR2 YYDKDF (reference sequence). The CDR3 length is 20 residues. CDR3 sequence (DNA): TGTGCCACCAGCAGAGTCCTTCTTCCAATTACCGGGACCCGACCAGATACGCAGTATTTT. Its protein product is CATSRVLLPITGTRPDTQYF.

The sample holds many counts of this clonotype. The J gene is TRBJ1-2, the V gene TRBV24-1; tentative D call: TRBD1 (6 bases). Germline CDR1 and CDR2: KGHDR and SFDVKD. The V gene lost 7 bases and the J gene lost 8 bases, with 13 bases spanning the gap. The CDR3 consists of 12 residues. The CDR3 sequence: CATSADRLGYTF. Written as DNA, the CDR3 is TGTGCCACCAGCGCTGACAGGCTCGGCTACACCTTC.